The T cell receptor (beta chain) described here comes from a study of shared clonotypes between healthy human individuals. Study overall: CD8 memory received one plate per donor, CD8 naive two, CD4 memory three and CD4 naive three.

CDR1 is MNHEY and CDR2 is SVGAGI in the germline V gene. V lost 5 bases to trimming and J lost 1 base, with 5 bases between them. CDR3 length: 13 residues. In the original processing: Filtering differed, since immunoSEQ gave only junction sequences and no quality scores. Profiling relied on immunoSEQ multiplex PCR, and the TCRdb table lists in-frame clones only, not all of them. The V and J calls and clone size are taken from that table; D and trimming were inferred from the DNA. The sample carries millions of clones, more than 80% recorded once. Specimen: naive CD4+ T cells from PBMCs. Subset given: CD45RA+ positively selected. The sequence came from a man aged 18 to 35 in good health. Some clones in this sample may be carry-over from other donors' samples. This rearrangement joins TRBV6-5 to TRBJ2-2; D uncertain. The CDR3 reads CASSRQNTGELFF. The DNA of the CDR3 is TGTGCCAGCAGTCGACAGAACACCGGGGAGCTGTTTTTT.